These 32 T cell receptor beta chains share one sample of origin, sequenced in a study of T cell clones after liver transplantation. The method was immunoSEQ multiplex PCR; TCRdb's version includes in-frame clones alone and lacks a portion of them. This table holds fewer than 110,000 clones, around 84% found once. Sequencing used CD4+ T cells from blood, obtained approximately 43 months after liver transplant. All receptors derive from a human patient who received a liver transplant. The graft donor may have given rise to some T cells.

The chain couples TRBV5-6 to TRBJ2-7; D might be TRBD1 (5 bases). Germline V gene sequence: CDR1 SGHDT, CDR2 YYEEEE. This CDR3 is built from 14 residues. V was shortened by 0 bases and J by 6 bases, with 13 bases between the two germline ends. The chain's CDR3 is CASSLVGRASEQYF. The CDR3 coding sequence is TGTGCCAGCAGCTTGGTCGGCAGGGCAAGCGAGCAGTACTTC. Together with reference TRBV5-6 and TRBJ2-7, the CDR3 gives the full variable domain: DAGVTQSPTHLIKTRGQQVTLRCSPKSGHDTVSWYQQALGQGPQFIFQYYEEEERQRGNFPDRFSGHQFPNYSSELNVNALLLGDSALYLCASSLVGRASEQYFGPGTRLTVT.

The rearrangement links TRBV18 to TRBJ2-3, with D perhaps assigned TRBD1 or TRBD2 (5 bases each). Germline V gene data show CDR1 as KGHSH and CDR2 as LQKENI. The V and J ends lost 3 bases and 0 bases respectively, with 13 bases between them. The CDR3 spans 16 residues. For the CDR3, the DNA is TGTGCCAGCTCACCGTCCGGGACCGCAAGCACAGATACGCAGTATTTT. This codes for CASSPSGTASTDTQYF.

CDR3 protein: CASSVTSQSRNEKLFF. For the CDR3, the DNA is TGTGCCAGCAGCGTCACTTCACAATCGAGAAATGAAAAACTGTTTTTT. The chain links TRBV9 to TRBJ1-4, with D unresolved. There are 16 residues in the CDR3. V was clipped by 2 bases and J by 5 bases, with 16 bases between them. Germline V gives CDR1 SGDLS, CDR2 YYNGEE.

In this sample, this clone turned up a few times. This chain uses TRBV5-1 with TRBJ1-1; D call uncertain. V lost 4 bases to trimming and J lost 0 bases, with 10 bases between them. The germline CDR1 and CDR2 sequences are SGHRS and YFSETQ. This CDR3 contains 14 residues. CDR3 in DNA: TGCGCCAGCAGCGAAGGCCCAATGAACACTGAAGCTTTCTTT. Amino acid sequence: CASSEGPMNTEAFF.

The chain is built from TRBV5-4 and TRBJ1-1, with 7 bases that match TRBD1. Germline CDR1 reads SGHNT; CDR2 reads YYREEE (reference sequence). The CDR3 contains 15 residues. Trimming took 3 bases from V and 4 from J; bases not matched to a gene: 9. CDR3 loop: CASSSRQGRSTEAFF. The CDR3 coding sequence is TGTGCCAGCAGCTCCAGACAGGGTAGGAGCACTGAAGCTTTCTTT.

The CDR3 reads CASSSTWDGKTYEQYF. For the CDR3, the DNA is TGTGCCAGCAGCTCAACCTGGGACGGCAAAACCTACGAGCAGTACTTC. V is TRBV11-1 and J is TRBJ2-7; D possibly matches TRBD1 or TRBD2 (5 bases each). Germline assignment: CDR1 SGHAT and CDR2 FQDESV (reference sequence). The CDR3 is made up of 16 amino acids. Trimming stripped 4 bases from V and 2 bases from J, with 18 bases between.

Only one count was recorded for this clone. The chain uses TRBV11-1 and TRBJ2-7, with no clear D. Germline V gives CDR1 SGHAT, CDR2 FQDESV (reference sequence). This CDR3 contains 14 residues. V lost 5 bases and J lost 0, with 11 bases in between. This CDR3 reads CASSVNPSSYEQYF. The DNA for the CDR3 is TGTGCCAGCAGCGTTAATCCGAGCTCCTACGAGCAGTACTTC.

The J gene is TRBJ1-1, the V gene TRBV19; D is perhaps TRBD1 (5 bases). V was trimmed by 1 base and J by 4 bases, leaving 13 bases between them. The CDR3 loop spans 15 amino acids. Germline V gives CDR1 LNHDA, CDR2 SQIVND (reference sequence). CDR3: CASSIGQGWSTEAFF. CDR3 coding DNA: TGTGCCAGTAGTATAGGCCAGGGCTGGAGCACTGAAGCTTTCTTT.

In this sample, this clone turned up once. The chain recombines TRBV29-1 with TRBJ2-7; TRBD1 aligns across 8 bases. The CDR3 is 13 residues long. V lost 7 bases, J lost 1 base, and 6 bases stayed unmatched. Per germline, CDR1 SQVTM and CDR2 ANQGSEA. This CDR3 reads CSGKRTGSYEQYF. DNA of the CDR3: TGCAGCGGGAAAAGGACAGGGTCCTACGAGCAGTACTTC.

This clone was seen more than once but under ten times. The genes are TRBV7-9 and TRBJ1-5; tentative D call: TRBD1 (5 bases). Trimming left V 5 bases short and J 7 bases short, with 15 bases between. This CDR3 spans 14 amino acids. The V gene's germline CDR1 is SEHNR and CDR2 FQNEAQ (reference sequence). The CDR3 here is CASSPRGGGQPQHF. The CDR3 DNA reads TGTGCCAGCAGCCCCCGCGGGGGTGGGCAGCCCCAGCATTTT.

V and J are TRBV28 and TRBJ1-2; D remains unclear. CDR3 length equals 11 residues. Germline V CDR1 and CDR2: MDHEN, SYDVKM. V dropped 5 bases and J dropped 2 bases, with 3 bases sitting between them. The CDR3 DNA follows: TGTGCCAGCAGTCGCAACTATGGCTACACCTTC. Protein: CASSRNYGYTF.

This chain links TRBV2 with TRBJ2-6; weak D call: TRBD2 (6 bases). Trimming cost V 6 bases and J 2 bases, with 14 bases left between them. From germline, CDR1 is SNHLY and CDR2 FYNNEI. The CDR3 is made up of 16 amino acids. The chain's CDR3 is CASRRDSGPGANVLTF. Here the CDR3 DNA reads TGTGCCAGCAGGCGGGACTCGGGACCTGGGGCCAACGTCCTGACTTTC.

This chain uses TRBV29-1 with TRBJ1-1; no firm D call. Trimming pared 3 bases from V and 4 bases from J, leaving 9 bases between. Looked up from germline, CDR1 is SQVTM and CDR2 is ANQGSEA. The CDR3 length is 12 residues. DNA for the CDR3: TGCAGCGTTGAGGCCCTGCCCACTGAAGCTTTCTTT. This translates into CSVEALPTEAFF.

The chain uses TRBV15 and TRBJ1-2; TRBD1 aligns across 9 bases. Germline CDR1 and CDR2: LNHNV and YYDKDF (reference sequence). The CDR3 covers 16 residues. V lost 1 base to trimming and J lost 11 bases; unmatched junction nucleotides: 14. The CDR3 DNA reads TGTGCCACCAGCAGAGGTGGACAGGGGCCTTTCGTGGAGTACACCTTC. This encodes CATSRGGQGPFVEYTF.

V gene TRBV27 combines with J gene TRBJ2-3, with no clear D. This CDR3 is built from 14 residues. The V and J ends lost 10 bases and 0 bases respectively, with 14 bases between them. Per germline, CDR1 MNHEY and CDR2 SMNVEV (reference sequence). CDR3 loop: CATSTGLSTDTQYF. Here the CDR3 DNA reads TGTGCCACCTCCACCGGGCTGAGCACAGATACGCAGTATTTT.

The CDR3 region is CASSTRQGNSGNTIYF. The CDR3 region has the DNA TGTGCCAGCAGCACCCGACAGGGAAACTCTGGAAACACCATATATTTT. The gene calls are TRBV7-9 and TRBJ1-3; TRBD1 matches at 7 bases. Trimming cost V 5 bases and J 0 bases; bases outside gene matches: 7. CDR3 size: 16 residues. Germline assignment: CDR1 SEHNR and CDR2 FQNEAQ (reference sequence).

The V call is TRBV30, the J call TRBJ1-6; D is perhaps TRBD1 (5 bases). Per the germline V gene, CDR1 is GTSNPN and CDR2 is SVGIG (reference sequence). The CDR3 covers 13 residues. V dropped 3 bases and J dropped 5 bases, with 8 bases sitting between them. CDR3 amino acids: CAWRGDHNSPLHF. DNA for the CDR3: TGTGCCTGGAGAGGGGACCATAATTCACCCCTCCACTTT.

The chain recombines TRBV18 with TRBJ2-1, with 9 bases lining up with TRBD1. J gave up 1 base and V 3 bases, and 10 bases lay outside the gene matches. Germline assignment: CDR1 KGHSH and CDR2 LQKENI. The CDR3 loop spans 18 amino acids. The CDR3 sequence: CASSPTGGAGFSYNEQFF. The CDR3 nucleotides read TGTGCCAGCTCACCTACAGGGGGCGCTGGGTTTTCCTACAATGAGCAGTTCTTC.

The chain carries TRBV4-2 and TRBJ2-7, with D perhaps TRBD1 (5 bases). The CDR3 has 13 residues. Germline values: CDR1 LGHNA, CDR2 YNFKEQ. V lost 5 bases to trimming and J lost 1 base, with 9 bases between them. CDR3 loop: CASSVTGSYEQYF. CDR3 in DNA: TGTGCCAGCAGCGTTACAGGTTCCTACGAGCAGTACTTC.

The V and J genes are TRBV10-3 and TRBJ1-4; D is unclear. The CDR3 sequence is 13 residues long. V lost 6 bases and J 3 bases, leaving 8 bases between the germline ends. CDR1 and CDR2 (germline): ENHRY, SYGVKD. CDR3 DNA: TGTGCCATCAGGGAAGTCGCTAATGAAAAACTGTTTTTT. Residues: CAIREVANEKLFF.

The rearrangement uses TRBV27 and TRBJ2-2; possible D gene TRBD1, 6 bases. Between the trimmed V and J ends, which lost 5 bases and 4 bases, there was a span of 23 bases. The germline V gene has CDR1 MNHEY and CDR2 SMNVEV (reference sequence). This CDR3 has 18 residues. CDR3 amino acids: CASSRKPQGRDGTGELFF. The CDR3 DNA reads TGTGCCAGCAGTCGCAAACCCCAGGGGCGCGATGGCACCGGGGAGCTGTTTTTT.

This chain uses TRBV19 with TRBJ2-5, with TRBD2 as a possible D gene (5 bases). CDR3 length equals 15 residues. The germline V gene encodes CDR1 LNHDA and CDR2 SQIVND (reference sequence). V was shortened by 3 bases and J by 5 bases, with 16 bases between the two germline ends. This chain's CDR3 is CASSIGRNRGETQYF. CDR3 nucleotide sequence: TGTGCCAGTAGTATCGGGCGCAATCGCGGGGAGACCCAGTACTTC.

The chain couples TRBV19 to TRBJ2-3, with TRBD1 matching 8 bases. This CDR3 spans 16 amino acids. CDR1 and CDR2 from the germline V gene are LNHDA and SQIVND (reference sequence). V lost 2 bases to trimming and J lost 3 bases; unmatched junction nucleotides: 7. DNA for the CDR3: TGTGCCAGTAGTATATCCACAGGGGGACGTACAGATACGCAGTATTTT. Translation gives CASSISTGGRTDTQYF.

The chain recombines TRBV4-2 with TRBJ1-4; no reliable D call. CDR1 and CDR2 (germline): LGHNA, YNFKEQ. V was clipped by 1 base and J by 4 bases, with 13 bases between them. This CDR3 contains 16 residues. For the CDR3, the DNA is TGTGCCAGCAGCCAAGCCCTTGGACGGAGTAATGAAAAACTGTTTTTT. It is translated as CASSQALGRSNEKLFF.

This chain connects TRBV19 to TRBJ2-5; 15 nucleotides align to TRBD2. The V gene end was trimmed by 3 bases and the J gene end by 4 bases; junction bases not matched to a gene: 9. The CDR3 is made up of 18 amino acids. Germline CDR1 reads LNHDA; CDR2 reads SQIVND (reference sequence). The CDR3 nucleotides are TGTGCCAGTAGTATCCTGGGACTAGCGGGAGGTGGTCTAGAGACCCAGTACTTC. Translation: CASSILGLAGGGLETQYF.

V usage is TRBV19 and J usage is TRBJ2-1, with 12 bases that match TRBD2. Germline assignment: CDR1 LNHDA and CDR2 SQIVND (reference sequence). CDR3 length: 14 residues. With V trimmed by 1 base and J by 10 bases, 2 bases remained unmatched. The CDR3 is CASSIAGLAGEQFF. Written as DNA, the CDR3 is TGTGCCAGTAGTATAGCAGGACTAGCGGGGGAGCAGTTCTTC.

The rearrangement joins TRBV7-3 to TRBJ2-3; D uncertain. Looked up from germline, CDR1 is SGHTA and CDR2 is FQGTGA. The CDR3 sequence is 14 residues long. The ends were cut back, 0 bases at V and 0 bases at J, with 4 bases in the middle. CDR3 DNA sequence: TGTGCCAGCAGCTTAACCGCTAGCACAGATACGCAGTATTTT. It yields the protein CASSLTASTDTQYF.

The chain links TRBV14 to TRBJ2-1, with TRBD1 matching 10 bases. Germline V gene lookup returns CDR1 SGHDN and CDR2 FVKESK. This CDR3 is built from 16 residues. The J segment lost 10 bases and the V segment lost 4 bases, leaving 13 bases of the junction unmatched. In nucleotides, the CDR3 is TGTGCCAGCAGCCCCCGGACAGGGGGAGGTAGCAAGGAGCAGTTCTTC. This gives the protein CASSPRTGGGSKEQFF.

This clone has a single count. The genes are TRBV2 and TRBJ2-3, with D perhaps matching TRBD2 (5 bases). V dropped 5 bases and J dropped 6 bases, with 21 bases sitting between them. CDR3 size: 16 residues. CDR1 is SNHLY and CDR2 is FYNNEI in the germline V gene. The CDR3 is CASSRGALIQADTQYF. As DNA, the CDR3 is TGTGCCAGCAGTCGGGGTGCCTTGATTCAGGCGGATACGCAGTATTTT.

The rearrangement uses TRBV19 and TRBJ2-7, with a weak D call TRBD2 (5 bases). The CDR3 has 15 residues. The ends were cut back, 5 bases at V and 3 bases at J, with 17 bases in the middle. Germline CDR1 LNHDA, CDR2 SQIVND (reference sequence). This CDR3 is CASSVLWRSGYEQYF. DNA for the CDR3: TGTGCCAGTAGTGTCCTGTGGCGGAGCGGCTACGAGCAGTACTTC.

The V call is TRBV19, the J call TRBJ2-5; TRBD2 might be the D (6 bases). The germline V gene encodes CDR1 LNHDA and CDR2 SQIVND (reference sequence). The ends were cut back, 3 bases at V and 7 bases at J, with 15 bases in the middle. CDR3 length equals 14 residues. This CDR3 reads CASSIPGAQGTQYF. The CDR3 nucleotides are TGTGCCAGTAGTATCCCGGGAGCCCAGGGGACCCAGTACTTC. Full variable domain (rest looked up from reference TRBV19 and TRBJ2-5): DGGITQSPKYLFRKEGQNVTLSCEQNLNHDAMYWYRQDPGQGLRLIYYSQIVNDFQKGDIAEGYSVSREKKESFPLTVTSAQKNPTAFYLCASSIPGAQGTQYFGPGTRLLVL.

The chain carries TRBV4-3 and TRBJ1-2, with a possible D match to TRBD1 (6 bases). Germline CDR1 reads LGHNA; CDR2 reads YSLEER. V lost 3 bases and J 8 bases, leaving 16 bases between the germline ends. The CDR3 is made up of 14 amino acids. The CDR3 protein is CASSHSNTGTGYTF. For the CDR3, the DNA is TGCGCCAGCAGCCATTCGAACACAGGGACCGGCTACACCTTC.